This T cell receptor (beta chain) emerged from a study of cytomegalovirus exposure and HLA in healthy donors (dated by TCRdb to the late 2010s). Notes on the research overall: The roughly 700 repertoires of the first cohort and the roughly 120 validation repertoires were produced on the same platform, according to a later analysis. The study aimed to test whether signatures of past pathogen exposure could be identified by cataloging public T cell receptors. High-throughput TCR immunosequencing, statistical association of individual TCRs with disease status, and machine learning were combined to predict cytomegalovirus infection status. Along with the roughly 610-subject first cohort, a separate validation cohort of 120 different subjects was used. Study-level results and caveats: It was suggested by the authors that the approach could potentially be generalized to other disease states and immunological phenotypes. In a later analysis, TCRs clustered in the first cohort were found to also tend to co-occur in the 110 or so validation repertoires, with 94% of cluster scores above 0. The study listed 150 to 200 TCR beta chains as associated with cytomegalovirus. The validation cohort had no HLA typing available for a later analysis, so co-occurrence within that cohort was assessed over all 120 or so repertoires. In both the original and validation cohorts, the classifier was reported to diagnose cytomegalovirus status with high specificity and sensitivity. In vitro tests confirmed that a few of the cytomegalovirus-associated TCR beta chains recognize cytomegalovirus antigens. Across donors, most TCR sequences were observed very rarely, whereas some public TCRs were present in many individuals.

To prepare the library, the immunoSEQ multiplex PCR assay was applied. In the paper's pipeline: A statistical classification framework was developed to diagnose cytomegalovirus status using the catalog of TCR beta chain sequences. This immuneACCESS table, as held by TCRdb, lists in-frame sequences with V and J called but not all clones. Of the missing ones, under half trace to an unresolved V gene in checked studies; the others have no known cause. Clonal size and the V and J genes are those of that table, whereas D and trimming came from the DNA. The table for this sample lists around 300,000 clones; roughly 87% of them were counted only once. Approximately 1% of the sample is in the top ten clones. V lost 7 bases and J lost 7 bases; the stretch between them is 10 bases long. Looking up the germline V gene yields CDR1 SNHLY and CDR2 FYNNEI. From cysteine to phenylalanine, the CDR3 is 11 amino acids long. Left in the record is the CDR3 DNA by itself, 33 bases read in frame from the first base.

Remarks on this clone: Which antigen it targets is not known. Qualities for individual bases were not recorded, and no much larger clone is one base off.

The donors belonged to the validation cohort of approximately 130 subjects, which was separate from the 666-subject first cohort. The receptor was isolated from a woman in her twenties or thirties in good health and CMV-seropositive. The sequence links TRBV2 to TRBJ1-2, and TRBD1 may be the D gene, going by 5 matching bases. Sequencing used PBMCs. The CDR3 reads as follows: CASIGRGGYTF. The nucleotide sequence reads TGTGCCAGCATTGGTAGGGGTGGCTACACCTTC. Here the CDR3 is joined to the reference TRBV2 and TRBJ1-2 genes, and the full variable domain is: EPEVTQTPSHQVTQMGQEVILRCVPISNHLYFYWYRQILGQKVEFLVSFYNNEISEKSEIFDDQFSVERPDGSNFTLKIRSTKLEDSAMYFCASIGRGGYTFGSGTRLTVV.